This passage covers 21 T cell receptor beta chains from one sample sequenced in a study of shared clonotypes between healthy human individuals. Only CD45RO-negative cells positively selected for CCR7 counted as naive CD8 cells, so terminally differentiated effector memory CD45RA+ cells were excluded. Data came from immunoSEQ multiplex PCR; TCRdb stores just in-frame clones and leaves some out. The sample has over 2 million clones; just under 95% are singletons. Sequenced material: naive CD8+ T cells sorted from blood. Receptors were obtained from a man aged 18 to 30 in good health.

This clone was detected once. This same CDR3 is encoded by further DNA sequences in the sample. The chain employs TRBV5-1 and TRBJ2-1; the D is unclear. Germline V gene lookup returns CDR1 SGHRS and CDR2 YFSETQ. This CDR3 region has 15 residues. V was clipped by 5 bases and J by 2 bases, with 14 bases between them. The CDR3, as DNA: TGCGCCAGCAGTTTGAGCGCTCCTACCTACAATGAGCAGTTCTTC. It translates to CASSLSAPTYNEQFF.

The chain is built from TRBV10-1 and TRBJ2-7; tentatively, D is TRBD1 (5 bases). Trimming shortened V by 3 bases and J by 1 base, and 10 bases separated the two germline ends. Germline loops: CDR1 WNHNN, CDR2 SYGVQD (reference sequence). The CDR3 covers 14 residues. In nucleotides, the CDR3 is TGCGCCAGCAGTGACCGGCAGGGATCCTACGAGCAGTACTTC. This gives the protein CASSDRQGSYEQYF.

The chain employs TRBV6-1 and TRBJ1-2, with D maybe TRBD1 (6 bases). Per the germline V gene, CDR1 is MNHNS and CDR2 is SASEGT. CDR3 length: 14 residues. Between the trimmed V and J ends, which lost 11 bases and 5 bases, there was a span of 21 bases. The CDR3 sequence: CAVKGGGAEYGYTF. Here the CDR3 DNA reads TGTGCCGTCAAGGGGGGGGGCGCGGAATATGGCTACACCTTC.

The V and J genes are TRBV30 and TRBJ2-7; 7 nucleotides line up with TRBD2. V lost 5 bases, J lost 4 bases, and 2 bases stayed unmatched. The CDR3 loop spans 11 amino acids. CDR1 is GTSNPN and CDR2 is SVGIG in the germline V gene (reference sequence). CDR3 in DNA: TGTGCCTGGGACGGGGGGTACGAGCAGTACTTC. Amino acids: CAWDGGYEQYF.

This clone has only a few counts. CDR3 residues: CASREVNQPQHF. The CDR3 DNA is TGTGCCAGTAGAGAGGTTAATCAGCCCCAGCATTTT. The V and J genes are TRBV19 and TRBJ1-5; D is uncertain. V was pared by 6 bases and J by 4 bases, with 7 bases between. The germline gives CDR1 LNHDA, CDR2 SQIVND (reference sequence). This CDR3 region has 12 residues.

On this clone: Other DNA sequences of this sample code for an identical CDR3. This sequence joins TRBV30 and TRBJ1-4, with D possibly TRBD1 on 5 matching bases. V was cut by 0 bases and J by 5 bases, with 10 bases left in between. The CDR3 consists of 14 residues. Per the germline V gene, CDR1 is GTSNPN and CDR2 is SVGIG (reference sequence). CDR3 sequence (DNA): TGTGCCTGGAGTGTAGGGGCCACGAATGAAAAACTGTTTTTT. Translating gives CAWSVGATNEKLFF.

V and J are TRBV28 and TRBJ2-2; D tentatively reads TRBD1 or TRBD2 (6 bases each). With 2 bases removed from V and 6 bases from J, the gap between germline ends came to 13 bases. Germline V gene lookup returns CDR1 MDHEN and CDR2 SYDVKM. The CDR3 has 15 residues. The CDR3 bases are TGTGCCAGCAGTTTAGTTGGTGGGGGGCCCGGGGAGCTGTTTTTT. Protein: CASSLVGGGPGELFF.

The chain couples TRBV29-1 to TRBJ2-2, with TRBD1 matching over 10 bases. The germline V gene encodes CDR1 SQVTM and CDR2 ANQGSEA. This CDR3 has 16 residues. With 6 bases clipped from V and 2 bases from J, the junction kept 9 bases outside the gene matches. In DNA, the CDR3 is TGCAGCGTACTCCCCCGACAGGGGGCAAACACCGGGGAGCTGTTTTTT. It codes for CSVLPRQGANTGELFF.

The chain joins TRBV4-3 to TRBJ2-5; TRBD1 agrees at 11 bases. Germline V gene sequence: CDR1 LGHNA, CDR2 YSLEER. J gave up 2 bases and V 0 bases, and 2 bases lay outside the gene matches. The CDR3 runs to 16 residues. DNA of the CDR3: TGCGCCAGCAGCCAAGATCGGGACAGGGGGCAAGAGACCCAGTACTTC. As protein: CASSQDRDRGQETQYF.

The V gene is TRBV13, the J gene TRBJ2-7; a possible D gene is TRBD2 (5 bases). This CDR3 comprises 15 residues. The germline V gene encodes CDR1 PRHDT and CDR2 FYEKMQ (reference sequence). Trimming stripped 5 bases from V and 2 bases from J, with 16 bases between. CDR3 in amino acids: CASSAPGLYTYEQYF. Written as DNA, the CDR3 is TGTGCCAGCAGCGCCCCGGGGTTATATACCTACGAGCAGTACTTC. Supplemented by reference TRBV13 and TRBJ2-7, the full variable domain reads AAGVIQSPRHLIKEKRETATLKCYPIPRHDTVYWYQQGPGQDPQFLISFYEKMQSDKGSIPDRFSAQQFSDYHSELNMSSLELGDSALYFCASSAPGLYTYEQYFGPGTRLTVT.

V is TRBV7-9 and J is TRBJ1-5; D unclear. The CDR3 extends over 14 amino acids. Germline loops: CDR1 SEHNR, CDR2 FQNEAQ (reference sequence). Trimming removed 1 base from V and 7 bases from J, with 11 bases in between. The CDR3 bases are TGTGCCAGCAGCTTAGGGGAGAGTAAGCAGCCCCAGCATTTT. As protein: CASSLGESKQPQHF. The entire variable domain, with the rest obtained from reference TRBV7-9 and TRBJ1-5, is as follows: DTGVSQNPRHKITKRGQNVTFRCDPISEHNRLYWYRQTLGQGPEFLTYFQNEAQLEKSRLLSDRFSAERPKGSFSTLEIQRTEQGDSAMYLCASSLGESKQPQHFGDGTRLSIL.

This chain uses TRBV7-9 with TRBJ2-7, with D tentatively TRBD2 (7 bases). V was pared by 4 bases and J by 5 bases, with 15 bases between. CDR1 is SEHNR, CDR2 FQNEAQ, per germline (reference sequence). The CDR3 sequence is 14 residues long. The CDR3, as DNA: TGTGCCAGCAGCTCCTGGGGAGGGGGGAACGAGCAGTACTTC. Amino acid sequence: CASSSWGGGNEQYF.

The chain uses TRBV7-2 and TRBJ2-2; the D is unclear. The CDR3 extends over 13 amino acids. The germline gives CDR1 SGHTA, CDR2 FQGNSA. V was cut by 3 bases and J by 7 bases, with 9 bases left in between. The chain's CDR3 is CASSFSPNGELFF. Written as DNA, the CDR3 is TGTGCCAGCAGCTTTAGTCCAAACGGGGAGCTGTTTTTT.

The V and J genes are TRBV4-1 and TRBJ1-2; TRBD1 matches at 8 bases. The germline V gene encodes CDR1 MGHRA and CDR2 YSYEKL. V was clipped by 4 bases and J by 3 bases; unmatched bases: 7. The CDR3 is 15 amino acids. The CDR3 loop is CASSPRTGSDYGYTF. The CDR3 coding sequence is TGCGCCAGCAGCCCCCGGACAGGGAGTGACTATGGCTACACCTTC.

In this sample, this clone turned up once. V and J are TRBV27 and TRBJ2-5; D is unclear. Germline CDR1 reads MNHEY; CDR2 reads SMNVEV (reference sequence). Trimming removed 8 bases from V and 5 bases from J, with 9 bases in between. This CDR3 region has 11 residues. CDR3 in DNA: TGTGCCAGCGTTGGCCGCGAGACCCAGTACTTC. This gives the protein CASVGRETQYF.

Concerning this clone itself: Other DNA sequences within the sample encode an identical CDR3. V usage is TRBV19 and J usage is TRBJ1-2; no clear D. The CDR3 is made up of 12 amino acids. Germline loops: CDR1 LNHDA, CDR2 SQIVND (reference sequence). With 1 base removed from V and 5 bases from J, the gap between germline ends came to 5 bases. CDR3 DNA: TGTGCCAGTAGTATAGCCACTTATGGCTACACCTTC. It translates to CASSIATYGYTF.

The rearrangement joins TRBV6-1 to TRBJ2-3; no clear D gene. This CDR3 is 13 amino acids long. Germline V CDR1 and CDR2: MNHNS, SASEGT. The V end was cut by 6 bases, the J end by 1 base, with 8 bases between. The CDR3 DNA reads TGTGCCAGCAGGCTGGACGGCACAGATACGCAGTATTTT. Protein product: CASRLDGTDTQYF.

The rearrangement uses TRBV6-1 and TRBJ2-5; perhaps D is TRBD1 or TRBD2 (6 bases each). V was cut by 4 bases and J by 5 bases, with 14 bases left in between. CDR3 length equals 14 residues. CDR1 and CDR2 (germline): MNHNS, SASEGT. DNA for the CDR3: TGTGCCAGCAGTGTACCCGGGGGCGGTGAGACCCAGTACTTC. Protein sequence: CASSVPGGGETQYF.

This clone was recorded only once. V and J are TRBV7-2 and TRBJ1-1; 12 positions match TRBD1. The CDR3 totals 17 residues. Germline lookup yields CDR1 SGHTA and CDR2 FQGNSA. With V trimmed by 5 bases and J by 0 bases, 7 bases remained unmatched. The CDR3 DNA sequence: TGTGCCAGCAGCGCCGGGACAGGGGGCCTCGTGAACACTGAAGCTTTCTTT. Translation gives CASSAGTGGLVNTEAFF. Looking up the rest from reference TRBV7-2 and TRBJ1-1 gives the full variable domain: GAGVSQSPSNKVTEKGKDVELRCDPISGHTALYWYRQSLGQGLEFLIYFQGNSAPDKSGLPSDRFSAERTGGSVSTLTIQRTQQEDSAVYLCASSAGTGGLVNTEAFFGQGTRLTVV.

This clone was seen once. V gene TRBV30 combines with J gene TRBJ2-3, with D perhaps matching TRBD1 (6 bases). The V gene's germline CDR1 is GTSNPN and CDR2 SVGIG (reference sequence). V lost 2 bases and J 0 bases, leaving 12 bases between the germline ends. This CDR3 has 15 amino acids. CDR3 residues: CAWSPTGLSTDTQYF. The CDR3 coding sequence is TGTGCCTGGAGTCCGACAGGCCTTAGCACAGATACGCAGTATTTT.

This clone appeared once. The gene calls are TRBV6-6 and TRBJ2-4, with 7 bases that match TRBD1. Germline trimming cut 6 bases from V and 0 bases from J; bases unmatched to any gene: 5. This CDR3 contains 15 residues. Germline CDR1 MNHNY, CDR2 SVGAGI (reference sequence). In DNA form, the CDR3 reads TGTGCCAGCAGCCCGGGACAGCTAGCCAAAAACATTCAGTACTTC. Its translation is CASSPGQLAKNIQYF.